Listed below are T cell receptor beta chains from one sample, sequenced in a study of cytomegalovirus exposure and HLA in healthy donors. Libraries were prepared by immunoSEQ multiplex PCR; TCRdb keeps only in-frame clonotypes and omits some of them. The sample yields roughly 190,000 clones, of which the top ten take up almost 6.5%. Sequencing used PBMCs. These receptors all stem from a man aged 25 to 40 in good health and CMV-seronegative. CDR3s include the opening cysteine and the closing phenylalanine or tryptophan. The D gene is left open where the match is weak.

V: TRBV6-5; D: TRBD1; J: TRBJ1-2; DNA: TGTGCCAGCAGTTTCGGACAGGGGGCTAACTATGGCTACACCTTC; CDR3: CASSFGQGANYGYTF
V: TRBV19; D: .; J: TRBJ2-2; DNA: TGTGCCAGTAACCGTGGGGGCGTGAACACCGGGGAGCTGTTTTTT; CDR3: CASNRGGVNTGELFF
V: TRBV5-5; D: TRBD1; J: TRBJ1-5; DNA: TGTGCCAGCAGCTTGGCCGGACAGGGTAGGAATCAGCCCCAGCATTTT; CDR3: CASSLAGQGRNQPQHF
V: TRBV6-4; D: TRBD2; J: TRBJ2-1; DNA: TGTGCCAGCAGTTCAGCGGGAGAACGGAATGAGCAGTTCTTC; CDR3: CASSSAGERNEQFF
V: TRBV9; D: TRBD2; J: TRBJ2-3; DNA: TGTGCCAGCAGCGTAGCCCTTGAACTAGCGGGAGGCCCAGATACGCAGTATTTT; CDR3: CASSVALELAGGPDTQYF
V: TRBV28; D: .; J: TRBJ1-2; DNA: TGTGCCAGCAGTCCCTTCGGGGGAGGAAGTGGCTACACCTTC; CDR3: CASSPFGGGSGYTF
V: TRBV7-3; D: TRBD2; J: TRBJ2-1; DNA: TGTGCCAGCAGCTCCCCAGGACTAGCGTTGGATGAGCAGTTCTTC; CDR3: CASSSPGLALDEQFF
V: TRBV11-2; D: .; J: TRBJ1-3; DNA: TGTGCCAGCAGTAACACAGGGCATATGAGCTCTGGAAACACCATATATTTT; CDR3: CASSNTGHMSSGNTIYF
V: TRBV7-8; D: TRBD2; J: TRBJ2-7; DNA: TGTGCCAGCAGACGTAATTCCGGGACTAGCGGGAGTCGGGACGAGCAGTACTTC; CDR3: CASRRNSGTSGSRDEQYF
V: TRBV5-4; D: TRBD1; J: TRBJ1-5; DNA: TGTGCCAGCAGCCGGGACAGGGGTAGCAATCAGCCCCAGCATTTT; CDR3: CASSRDRGSNQPQHF
V: TRBV7-2; D: .; J: TRBJ2-1; DNA: TGTGCCAGCAGCCCTACGGGGGGCAGGGTCAATGAGCAGTTCTTC; CDR3: CASSPTGGRVNEQFF
V: TRBV2; D: .; J: TRBJ1-1; DNA: TGTGCCAGCAGTGAGCCGGGGGGGCAAAACACTGAAGCTTTCTTT; CDR3: CASSEPGGQNTEAFF
V: TRBV29-1; D: TRBD1; J: TRBJ2-3; DNA: TGCAGCGTTAACGGACAGGGGGCGGGAGATACGCAGTATTTT; CDR3: CSVNGQGAGDTQYF
V: TRBV9; D: .; J: TRBJ1-5; DNA: TGTGCCAGCAGCGTCGAAGGGGTGAGCAATCAGCCCCAGCATTTT; CDR3: CASSVEGVSNQPQHF
V: TRBV9; D: .; J: TRBJ1-1; DNA: TGTGCCAGCAGCGACTCCAGAGAAGGGGGACGCACTGAAGCTTTCTTT; CDR3: CASSDSREGGRTEAFF
V: TRBV7-9; D: TRBD1; J: TRBJ1-4; DNA: TGTGCCAGCAGGGGGACAGGGTTGGAAAAACTGTTTTTT; CDR3: CASRGTGLEKLFF
V: TRBV11-3; D: TRBD1; J: TRBJ1-2; DNA: TGTGCCAGCAGCCTTACAGGGGATTTCTATGGCTACACCTTC; CDR3: CASSLTGDFYGYTF
V: TRBV7-9; D: TRBD1; J: TRBJ1-1; DNA: TGTGCCAGCAGCTCTGGACAGGGGGAGTACACTGAAGCTTTCTTT; CDR3: CASSSGQGEYTEAFF
V: TRBV10-1; D: .; J: TRBJ2-2; DNA: TGCGCCAGCAGTTATCCCACCGGGGAGCTGTTTTTT; CDR3: CASSYPTGELFF
V: TRBV29-1; D: .; J: TRBJ1-1; DNA: TGCAGCGTTGAAGGACAGCCAGGCACTGAAGCTTTCTTT; CDR3: CSVEGQPGTEAFF
V: TRBV28; D: TRBD2; J: TRBJ2-7; DNA: TGTGCCAGCAAGGTTAGCGGGAGCTACGAGCAGTACTTC; CDR3: CASKVSGSYEQYF
V: TRBV27; D: TRBD1; J: TRBJ2-7; DNA: TGTGCCAGCAGTTTTTCAACAGGGGGAACCTCCTACGAGCAGTACTTC; CDR3: CASSFSTGGTSYEQYF
V: TRBV9; D: .; J: TRBJ2-5; DNA: TGTGCCAGCAGCGTAGAAATTCGGCCGGGGGAGACCCAGTACTTC; CDR3: CASSVEIRPGETQYF
V: TRBV9; D: .; J: TRBJ1-2; DNA: TGTGCCAGCAGCGTAGGACCCGGGGGCTACACCTTC; CDR3: CASSVGPGGYTF
V: TRBV28; D: TRBD2; J: TRBJ2-5; DNA: TGTGCCAGCAGGGCGGGAGGGCGCGGAGAGACCCAGTACTTC; CDR3: CASRAGGRGETQYF
V: TRBV7-2; D: .; J: TRBJ2-7; DNA: TGTGCCAGCAGCTTACAGGGAACCACCTACGAGCAGTACTTC; CDR3: CASSLQGTTYEQYF
V: TRBV7-2; D: .; J: TRBJ2-5; DNA: TGTGCCAGCAGCGGAGACCAGGGGCTGAACCTCTGGCAGACCCAGTACTTC; CDR3: CASSGDQGLNLWQTQYF
V: TRBV6-1; D: TRBD2; J: TRBJ2-1; DNA: TGTGCCAGCAGTGAAGTATCGGGGGGAGGTGTTCAAAATGAGCAGTTCTTC; CDR3: CASSEVSGGGVQNEQFF
V: TRBV10-3; D: .; J: TRBJ1-1; DNA: TGTGCCATCAAAGGAACAGGGATCAGAGAAGCTTTCTTT; CDR3: CAIKGTGIREAFF
V: TRBV10-3; D: TRBD2; J: TRBJ2-5; DNA: TGTGCCATCAGTGCCCCCACTAGCGGCCAAGAGACCCAGTACTTC; CDR3: CAISAPTSGQETQYF
V: TRBV6-1; D: TRBD1; J: TRBJ2-7; DNA: TGTGCCAGCAGTGGAAGACAGGGGAGCTCCTACGAGCAGTACTTC; CDR3: CASSGRQGSSYEQYF
V: TRBV30; D: TRBD1; J: TRBJ2-7; DNA: TGTGCCTGGAGTCCGTCGCCAGGGGGAACCTACGAGCAGTACTTC; CDR3: CAWSPSPGGTYEQYF
V: TRBV7-8; D: .; J: TRBJ1-5; DNA: TGTGCCAGCAGCGCAAGAGGCGCCGACCTCAATCAGCCCCAGCATTTT; CDR3: CASSARGADLNQPQHF
V: TRBV29-1; D: TRBD2; J: TRBJ2-3; DNA: TGCAGCCTTAAGGGGTGGGGAGCGGGAGATACAGATACGCAGTATTTT; CDR3: CSLKGWGAGDTDTQYF
V: TRBV5-1; D: TRBD2; J: TRBJ2-1; DNA: TGCGCCAGCAGCTTGGAGGCAGCGGGGGAGAACAATGAGCAGTTCTTC; CDR3: CASSLEAAGENNEQFF
V: TRBV27; D: .; J: TRBJ2-1; DNA: TGTGCCAGCAGTCCCTTAATGGGGCGGGGAAGCCCCTACAATGAGCAGTTCTTC; CDR3: CASSPLMGRGSPYNEQFF
V: TRBV21-1; D: .; J: TRBJ2-3; DNA: TGTGCCAGCAGCAGTTCGTCAGATACGCAGTATTTT; CDR3: CASSSSSDTQYF
V: TRBV4-3; D: .; J: TRBJ1-4; DNA: TGCGCCAGCAGCCGATCTCTCCGGGGATTTGACGGGGAAAAACTGTTTTTT; CDR3: CASSRSLRGFDGEKLFF
V: TRBV27; D: TRBD1; J: TRBJ1-6; DNA: TGTGCCAGCGGCAAAAGGGGGATACAGGGGGACTCCTATAATTCACCCCTCCACTTT; CDR3: CASGKRGIQGDSYNSPLHF
V: TRBV7-6; D: TRBD2; J: TRBJ2-3; DNA: TGTGCCAGCAGCCTAGAACGTGCGGGGGGCACGAATACGCAGTATTTT; CDR3: CASSLERAGGTNTQYF
V: TRBV5-5; D: TRBD1; J: TRBJ1-4; DNA: TGTGCCAGCAGCTTGGGGGCAGGGGGCGTAGAAAAACTGTTTTTT; CDR3: CASSLGAGGVEKLFF
V: TRBV2; D: TRBD2; J: TRBJ2-1; DNA: TGTGCCAGCAGTGTAGTTAGCGGGGGTGACAATGAGCAGTTCTTC; CDR3: CASSVVSGGDNEQFF
V: TRBV28; D: TRBD1; J: TRBJ1-4; DNA: TGTGCCAGCATAGGAGGGGGCGCAGCAACTAATGAAAAACTGTTTTTT; CDR3: CASIGGGAATNEKLFF
V: TRBV11-2; D: .; J: TRBJ1-6; DNA: TGTGCCAGCAGCTATCCAGGGAATTCACCCCTCCACTTT; CDR3: CASSYPGNSPLHF
V: TRBV13; D: TRBD1; J: TRBJ2-1; DNA: TGTGCCAGCAGCCCCCCCGGGACAGGGGACTGGAATGAGCAGTTCTTC; CDR3: CASSPPGTGDWNEQFF
V: TRBV5-1; D: TRBD2; J: TRBJ2-1; DNA: TGCGCCAGCAGCTTCTCCGGGACTAGCGGGTCTATTCCCTACAATGAGCAGTTCTTC; CDR3: CASSFSGTSGSIPYNEQFF